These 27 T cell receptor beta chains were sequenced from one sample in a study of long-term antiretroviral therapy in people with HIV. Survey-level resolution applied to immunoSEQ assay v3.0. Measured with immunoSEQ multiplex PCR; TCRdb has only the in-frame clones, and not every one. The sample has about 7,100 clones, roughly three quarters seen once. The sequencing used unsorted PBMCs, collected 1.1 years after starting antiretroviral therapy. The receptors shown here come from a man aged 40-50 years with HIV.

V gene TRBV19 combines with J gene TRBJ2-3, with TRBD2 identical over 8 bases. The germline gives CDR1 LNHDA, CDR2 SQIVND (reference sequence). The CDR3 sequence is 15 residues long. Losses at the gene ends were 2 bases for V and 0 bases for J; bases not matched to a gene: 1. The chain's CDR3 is CASSIIAGSTDTQYF. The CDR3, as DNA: TGTGCCAGTAGTATAATAGCGGGGAGCACAGATACGCAGTATTTT.

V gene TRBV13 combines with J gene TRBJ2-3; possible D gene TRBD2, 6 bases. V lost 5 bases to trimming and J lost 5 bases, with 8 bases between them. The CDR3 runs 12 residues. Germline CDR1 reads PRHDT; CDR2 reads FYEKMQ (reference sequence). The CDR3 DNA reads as TGTGCCAGCAGCGCCGGGGGAGATACGCAGTATTTT. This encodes CASSAGGDTQYF.

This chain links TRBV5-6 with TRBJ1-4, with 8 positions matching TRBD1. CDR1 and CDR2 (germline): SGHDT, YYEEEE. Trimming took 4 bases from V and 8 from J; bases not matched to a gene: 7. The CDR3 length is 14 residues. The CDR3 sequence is CASSGTDREEKLFF. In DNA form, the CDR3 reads TGTGCCAGCAGCGGAACGGACAGGGAAGAAAAACTGTTTTTT.

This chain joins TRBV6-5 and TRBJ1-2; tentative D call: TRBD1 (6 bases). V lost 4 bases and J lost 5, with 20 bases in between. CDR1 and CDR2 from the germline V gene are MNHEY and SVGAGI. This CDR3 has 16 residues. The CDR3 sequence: CASSSHPGTISYGYTF. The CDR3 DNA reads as TGTGCCAGCAGTTCGCATCCCGGGACAATCTCATATGGCTACACCTTC.

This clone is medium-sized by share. The CDR3 DNA reads as TGTGCCAGCAGCTCCCGACTAGCGGCTTACGAGCAGTACTTC. Translated: CASSSRLAAYEQYF. The chain combines TRBV7-3 with TRBJ2-7; 9 nucleotides align to TRBD2. This CDR3 has 14 amino acids. The J segment lost 4 bases and the V segment lost 4 bases, leaving 5 bases of the junction unmatched. The germline gives CDR1 SGHTA, CDR2 FQGTGA.

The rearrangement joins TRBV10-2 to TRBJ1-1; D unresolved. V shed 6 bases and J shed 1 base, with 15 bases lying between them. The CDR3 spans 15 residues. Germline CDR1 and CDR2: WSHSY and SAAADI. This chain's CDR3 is CASRAGETGNTEAFF. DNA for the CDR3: TGCGCCAGCAGGGCCGGGGAGACTGGGAACACTGAAGCTTTCTTT.

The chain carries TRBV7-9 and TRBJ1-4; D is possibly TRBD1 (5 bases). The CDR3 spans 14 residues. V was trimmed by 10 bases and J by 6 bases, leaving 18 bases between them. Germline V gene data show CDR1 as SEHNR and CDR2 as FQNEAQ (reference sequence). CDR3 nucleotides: TGTGCCACCCTAGGTATGGGGGATGATGAAAAACTGTTTTTT. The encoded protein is CATLGMGDDEKLFF.

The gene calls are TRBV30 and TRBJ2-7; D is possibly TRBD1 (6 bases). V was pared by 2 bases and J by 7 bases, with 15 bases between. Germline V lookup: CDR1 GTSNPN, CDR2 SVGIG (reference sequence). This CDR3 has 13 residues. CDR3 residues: CAWSPATGPEQYF. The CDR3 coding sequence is TGTGCCTGGAGTCCCGCCACAGGGCCGGAGCAGTACTTC.

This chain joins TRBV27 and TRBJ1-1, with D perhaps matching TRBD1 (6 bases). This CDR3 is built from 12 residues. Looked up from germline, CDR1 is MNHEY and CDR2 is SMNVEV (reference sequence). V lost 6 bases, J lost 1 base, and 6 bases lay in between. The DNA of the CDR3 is TGTGCCAGCAGGACAGGGAACACTGAAGCTTTCTTT. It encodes CASRTGNTEAFF.

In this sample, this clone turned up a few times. The CDR3 bases are TGTGCCAGCAGCCAGGGGACAGGGATAAATGGCTACACCTTC. This translates into CASSQGTGINGYTF. This chain uses TRBV9 with TRBJ1-2, with 9 bases that match TRBD1. Per germline, CDR1 SGDLS and CDR2 YYNGEE. The CDR3 runs 14 residues. Germline trimming cut 4 bases from V and 6 bases from J; bases unmatched to any gene: 7.

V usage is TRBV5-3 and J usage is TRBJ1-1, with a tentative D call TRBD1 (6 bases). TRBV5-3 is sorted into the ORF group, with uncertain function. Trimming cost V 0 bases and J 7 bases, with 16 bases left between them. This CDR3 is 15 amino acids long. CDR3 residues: CARSLETGSRNEAFF. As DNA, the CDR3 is TGTGCCAGAAGCTTGGAGACAGGCTCGAGAAATGAAGCTTTCTTT.

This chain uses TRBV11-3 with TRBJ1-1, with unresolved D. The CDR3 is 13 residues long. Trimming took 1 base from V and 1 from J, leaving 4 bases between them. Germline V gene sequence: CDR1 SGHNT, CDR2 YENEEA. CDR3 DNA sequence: TGTGCCAGCAGCTTAGCCGGGAACACTGAAGCTTTCTTT. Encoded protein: CASSLAGNTEAFF.

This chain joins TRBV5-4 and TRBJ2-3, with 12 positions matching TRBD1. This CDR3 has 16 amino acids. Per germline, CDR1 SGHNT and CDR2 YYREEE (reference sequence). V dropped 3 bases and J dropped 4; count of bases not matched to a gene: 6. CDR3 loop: CASSWGQGALADTQYF. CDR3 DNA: TGTGCCAGCAGCTGGGGACAGGGGGCGCTGGCAGATACGCAGTATTTT.

The CDR3 DNA follows: TGTGCCATCAGTGAGATTGGACTCGAGACCTACAATGAGCAGTTCTTC. Its translation: CAISEIGLETYNEQFF. This chain links TRBV10-3 with TRBJ2-1; possibly TRBD2 for D (5 bases). The ends were cut back, 2 bases at V and 2 bases at J, with 13 bases in the middle. The CDR3 spans 16 residues. The germline V gene encodes CDR1 ENHRY and CDR2 SYGVKD.

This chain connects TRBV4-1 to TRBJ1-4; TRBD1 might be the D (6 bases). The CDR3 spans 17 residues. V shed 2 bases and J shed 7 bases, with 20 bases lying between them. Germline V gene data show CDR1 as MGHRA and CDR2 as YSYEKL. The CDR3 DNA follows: TGCGCCAGCAGCCAAACGACCCGAAGCAGGGGAGGTGAAAAACTGTTTTTT. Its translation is CASSQTTRSRGGEKLFF.

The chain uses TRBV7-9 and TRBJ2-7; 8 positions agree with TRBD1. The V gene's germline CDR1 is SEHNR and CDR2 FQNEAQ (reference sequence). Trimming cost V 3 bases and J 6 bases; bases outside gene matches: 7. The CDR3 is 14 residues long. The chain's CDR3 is CASSFGGQGGEQYF. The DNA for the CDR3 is TGTGCCAGCAGCTTCGGCGGACAGGGCGGCGAGCAGTACTTC.

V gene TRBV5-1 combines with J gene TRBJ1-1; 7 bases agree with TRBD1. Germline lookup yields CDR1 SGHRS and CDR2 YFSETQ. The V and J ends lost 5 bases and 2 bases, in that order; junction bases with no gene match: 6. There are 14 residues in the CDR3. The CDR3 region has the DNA TGCGCCAGCAGTACAGGGGAGAGTAACACTGAAGCTTTCTTT. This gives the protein CASSTGESNTEAFF.

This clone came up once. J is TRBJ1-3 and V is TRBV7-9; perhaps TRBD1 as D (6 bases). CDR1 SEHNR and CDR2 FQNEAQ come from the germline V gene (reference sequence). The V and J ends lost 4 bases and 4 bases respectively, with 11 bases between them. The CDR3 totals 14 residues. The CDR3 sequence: CASSSDSQGNTIYF. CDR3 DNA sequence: TGTGCCAGCAGCTCGGACAGCCAGGGAAACACCATATATTTT.

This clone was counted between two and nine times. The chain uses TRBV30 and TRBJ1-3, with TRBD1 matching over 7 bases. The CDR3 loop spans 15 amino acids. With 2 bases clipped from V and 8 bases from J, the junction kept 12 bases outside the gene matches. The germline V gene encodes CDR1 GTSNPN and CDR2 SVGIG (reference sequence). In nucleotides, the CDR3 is TGTGCCTGGAGTCTCCCGACCGGACAGGTAGACACCATATATTTT. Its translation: CAWSLPTGQVDTIYF.

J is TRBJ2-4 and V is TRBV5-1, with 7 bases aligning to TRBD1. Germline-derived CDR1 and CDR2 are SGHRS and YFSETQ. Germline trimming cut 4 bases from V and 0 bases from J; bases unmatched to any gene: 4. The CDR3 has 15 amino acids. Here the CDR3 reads CASSQGQLAKNIQYF. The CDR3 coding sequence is TGCGCCAGCAGCCAGGGACAGCTAGCCAAAAACATTCAGTACTTC.

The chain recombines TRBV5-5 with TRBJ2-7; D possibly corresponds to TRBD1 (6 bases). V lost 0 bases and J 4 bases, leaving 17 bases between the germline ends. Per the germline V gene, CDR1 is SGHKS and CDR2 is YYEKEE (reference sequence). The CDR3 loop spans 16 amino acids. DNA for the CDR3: TGTGCCAGCAGCTTGGAAACCGGGACAAAAAATTACGAGCAGTACTTC. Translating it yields CASSLETGTKNYEQYF.

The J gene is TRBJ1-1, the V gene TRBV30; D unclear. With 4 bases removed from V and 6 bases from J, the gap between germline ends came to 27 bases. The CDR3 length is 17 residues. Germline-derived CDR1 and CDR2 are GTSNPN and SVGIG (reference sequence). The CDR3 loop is CAWTHRRVGVTAPEAFF. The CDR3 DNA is TGTGCCTGGACCCATAGACGCGTTGGAGTCACGGCACCTGAAGCTTTCTTT. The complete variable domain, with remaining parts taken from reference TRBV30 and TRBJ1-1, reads SQTIHQWPATLVQPVGSPLSLECTVEGTSNPNLYWYRQAAGRGLQLLFYSVGIGQISSEVPQNLSASRPQDRQFILSSKKLLLSDSGFYLCAWTHRRVGVTAPEAFFGQGTRLTVV.

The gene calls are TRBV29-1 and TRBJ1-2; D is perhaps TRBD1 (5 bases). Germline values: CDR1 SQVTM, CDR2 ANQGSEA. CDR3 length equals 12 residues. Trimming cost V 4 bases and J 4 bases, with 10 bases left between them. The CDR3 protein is CSVVEGTYGYTF. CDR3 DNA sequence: TGCAGCGTTGTCGAGGGGACCTATGGCTACACCTTC.

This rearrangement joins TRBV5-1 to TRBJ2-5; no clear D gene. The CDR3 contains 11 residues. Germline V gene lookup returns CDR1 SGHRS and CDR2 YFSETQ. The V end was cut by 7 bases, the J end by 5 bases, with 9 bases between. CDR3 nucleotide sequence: TGCGCCAGCGGGCCTTTGGAGACCCAGTACTTC. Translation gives CASGPLETQYF.

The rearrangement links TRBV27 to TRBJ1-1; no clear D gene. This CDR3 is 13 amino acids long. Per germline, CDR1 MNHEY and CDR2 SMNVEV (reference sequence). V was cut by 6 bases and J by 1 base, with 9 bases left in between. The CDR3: CASRRAGNTEAFF. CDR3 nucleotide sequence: TGTGCCAGCAGAAGGGCGGGGAACACTGAAGCTTTCTTT.

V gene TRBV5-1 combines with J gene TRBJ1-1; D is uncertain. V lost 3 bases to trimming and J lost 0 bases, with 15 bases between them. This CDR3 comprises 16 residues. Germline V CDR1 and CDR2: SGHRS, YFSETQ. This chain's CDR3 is CASSSQGLALNTEAFF. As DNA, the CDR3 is TGCGCCAGCAGCTCGCAAGGCCTTGCCTTGAACACTGAAGCTTTCTTT. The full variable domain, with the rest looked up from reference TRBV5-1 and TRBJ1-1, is KAGVTQTPRYLIKTRGQQVTLSCSPISGHRSVSWYQQTPGQGLQFLFEYFSETQRNKGNFPGRFSGRQFSNSRSEMNVSTLELGDSALYLCASSSQGLALNTEAFFGQGTRLTVV.

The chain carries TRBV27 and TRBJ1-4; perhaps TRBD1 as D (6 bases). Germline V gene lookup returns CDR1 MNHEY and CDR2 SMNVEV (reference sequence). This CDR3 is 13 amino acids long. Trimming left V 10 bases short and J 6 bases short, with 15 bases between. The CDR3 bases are TGTGCCACCCGAGGGGGAAATGATGAAAAACTGTTTTTT. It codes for CATRGGNDEKLFF.